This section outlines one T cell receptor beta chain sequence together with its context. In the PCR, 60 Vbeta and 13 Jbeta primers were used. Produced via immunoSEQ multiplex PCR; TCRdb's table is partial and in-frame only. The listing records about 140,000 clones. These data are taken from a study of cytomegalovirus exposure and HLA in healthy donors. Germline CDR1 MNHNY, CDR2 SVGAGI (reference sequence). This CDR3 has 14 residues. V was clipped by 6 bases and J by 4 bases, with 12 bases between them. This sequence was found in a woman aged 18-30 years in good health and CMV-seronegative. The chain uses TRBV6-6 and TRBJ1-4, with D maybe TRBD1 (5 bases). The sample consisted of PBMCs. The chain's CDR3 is CASRRIQDNEKLFF. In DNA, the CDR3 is TGTGCCAGCAGGCGGATACAGGATAATGAAAAACTGTTTTTT.